The sequence of this TCR beta chain was determined in a study of CD8+ T cells in alopecia areata. Extracted RNA was reverse transcribed, and the resulting cDNA served as sequencing template. Assay: immunoSEQ multiplex PCR; the TCRdb copy retains only in-frame clones and omits some. The sample yields over 150,000 clones, 60% seen once. Treatment reported: oral pan-JAK inhibitor, 5-10 mg twice daily. Only one count was recorded for this clone. This receptor was obtained from a human donor with alopecia areata. The specimen was CD4+ T cells sorted from blood, collected at week 24, from a patient treated with tofacitinib.

The CDR3 is CAWSLGNSVTGDTQYF. CDR3 in DNA: TGTGCCTGGAGTCTTGGAAACTCAGTGACCGGAGATACGCAGTATTTT. The V call is TRBV30, the J call TRBJ2-3; D gene unclear. Germline V CDR1 and CDR2: GTSNPN, SVGIG (reference sequence). V lost 2 bases and J lost 5, with 20 bases in between. The CDR3 loop spans 16 amino acids.